In its sample, the clone carrying this TCR beta chain was seen a few times. Its specificity is unknown. The data derive from a study of T cells after yellow fever vaccination. Across the whole study: For low cell numbers, libraries were made with SMART-Seq v4 Ultra Low Input.

Findings and limits, study-wide: Subsequent booster samples again held most clones from primary vaccination (roughly 96% CD4, 85% to 90% CD8). The bulk population could contribute abundant contaminating clonotypes to FACS-sorted repertoires.

TCRdb recomputed calls from the 5' RACE reads with MiXCR, one row per CDR3 protein. The sample consists of fewer than 500,000 distinct CDR3 sequences, 15% to 20% of them appearing once. Germline assignment: CDR1 MNHEY and CDR2 SVGEGT. J was trimmed by 4 bases and V by 8 bases; bases with no gene match: 11. CDR3 length equals 16 residues. This TCR was recovered from a man younger than 35 who received the YFV17D yellow fever vaccine. This specimen was PBMCs, taken before the yellow fever booster vaccination. The rearrangement uses TRBV6-2 or TRBV6-3 and TRBJ2-2; 9 positions match TRBD1. In nucleotides, the CDR3 is TGTGCCAGCGGGGACAGGGAGAATTCGGGCACCGGGGAGCTGTTTTTT. Translation gives CASGDRENSGTGELFF.